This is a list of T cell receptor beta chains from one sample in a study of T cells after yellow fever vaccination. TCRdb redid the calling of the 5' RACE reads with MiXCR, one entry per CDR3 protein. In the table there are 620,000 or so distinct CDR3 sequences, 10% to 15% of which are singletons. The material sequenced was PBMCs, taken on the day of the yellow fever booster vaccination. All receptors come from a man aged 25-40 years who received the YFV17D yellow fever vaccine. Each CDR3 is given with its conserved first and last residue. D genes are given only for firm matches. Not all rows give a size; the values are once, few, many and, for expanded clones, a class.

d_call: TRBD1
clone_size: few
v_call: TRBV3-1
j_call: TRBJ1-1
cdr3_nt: TGTGCCAGCATAGGACAGGGGGCCACTGAAGCTTTCTTT
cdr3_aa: CASIGQGATEAFF

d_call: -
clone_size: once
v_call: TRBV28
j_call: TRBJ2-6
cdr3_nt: TGTGCCAGCAGTTTGCCGACAAGGACTGGGGCCAACGTCCTGACTTTC
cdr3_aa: CASSLPTRTGANVLTF

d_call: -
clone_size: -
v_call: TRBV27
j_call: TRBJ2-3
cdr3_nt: TGTGCCAGCAGTCCCCCCTTGAGCGCGCAGTATTTT
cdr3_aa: CASSPPLSAQYF

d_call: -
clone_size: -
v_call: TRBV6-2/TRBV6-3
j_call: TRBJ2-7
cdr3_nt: TGTGCCAGCAGTTACAGTCAGGCAAACTCCTACGAGCAGTACTTC
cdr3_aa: CASSYSQANSYEQYF

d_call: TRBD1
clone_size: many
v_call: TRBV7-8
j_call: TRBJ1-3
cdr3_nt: TGTGCCAGCAGCCCCCGGACAGGGCGCTCTGGAAACACCATATATTTT
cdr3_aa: CASSPRTGRSGNTIYF

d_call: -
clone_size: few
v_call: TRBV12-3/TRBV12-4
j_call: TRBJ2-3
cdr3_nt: TGTGCCAGCAGTCCACGCCAACGGGACACAGATACGCAGTATTTT
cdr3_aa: CASSPRQRDTDTQYF

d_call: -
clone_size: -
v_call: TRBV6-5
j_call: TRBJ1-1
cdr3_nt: TGTGCCAGCAGTTACGATGACCACATCAACACTGAAGCTTTCTTT
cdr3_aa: CASSYDDHINTEAFF

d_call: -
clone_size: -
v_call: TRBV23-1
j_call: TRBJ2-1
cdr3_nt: TGCGCCTATGTACAGGGAGACAATGAGCAGTTCTTC
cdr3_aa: CAYVQGDNEQFF

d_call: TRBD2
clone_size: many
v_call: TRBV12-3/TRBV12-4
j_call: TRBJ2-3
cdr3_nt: TGTGCCAGCAGTTTCAAACTAGCGGCTAGCACAGATACGCAGTATTTT
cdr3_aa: CASSFKLAASTDTQYF

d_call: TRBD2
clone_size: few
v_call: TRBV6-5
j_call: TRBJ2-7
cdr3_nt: TGTGCCAGCAGGCATGGACTAGCGGGAGTCGACGAGCAGTACTTC
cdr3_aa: CASRHGLAGVDEQYF

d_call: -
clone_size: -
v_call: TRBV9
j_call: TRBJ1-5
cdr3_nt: TGTGCCAGCAGCGTAGACGGGATGGGGCATCAGCCCCAGCATTTT
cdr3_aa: CASSVDGMGHQPQHF

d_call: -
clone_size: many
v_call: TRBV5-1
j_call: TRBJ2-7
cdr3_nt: TGCGCCAGCAGCGCTGACTACGAGCAGTACTTC
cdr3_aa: CASSADYEQYF

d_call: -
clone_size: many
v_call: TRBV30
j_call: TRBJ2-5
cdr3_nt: TGTGCCTGGAGCCCTGGAGGGGGCCAGTACTTC
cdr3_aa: CAWSPGGGQYF

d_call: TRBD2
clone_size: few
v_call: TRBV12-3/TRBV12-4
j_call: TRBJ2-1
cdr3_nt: TGTGCCAGCAGTCCAAAAGCGGGAGAGGACTACAATGAGCAGTTCTTC
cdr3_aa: CASSPKAGEDYNEQFF

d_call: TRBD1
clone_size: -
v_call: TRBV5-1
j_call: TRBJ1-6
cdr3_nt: TGCGCCAGCAGCTTGACCGGACAGGGTACGAATTCACCCCTCCACTTT
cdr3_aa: CASSLTGQGTNSPLHF

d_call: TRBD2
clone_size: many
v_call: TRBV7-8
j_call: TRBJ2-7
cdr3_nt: TGTGCCAGCAGCCTAGGACTAGCGGGACCATACGAGCAGTACTTC
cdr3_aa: CASSLGLAGPYEQYF

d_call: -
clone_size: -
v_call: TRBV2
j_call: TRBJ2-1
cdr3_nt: TGTGCCAGCAGCCTCGGACAGCTCCTTGGGAATGAGCAGTTCTTC
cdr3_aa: CASSLGQLLGNEQFF

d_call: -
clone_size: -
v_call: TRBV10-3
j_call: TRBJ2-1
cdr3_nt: TGTGCCATCAGCATCACCGCCTTGGAGCGCAATGAGCAGTTCTTC
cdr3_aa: CAISITALERNEQFF

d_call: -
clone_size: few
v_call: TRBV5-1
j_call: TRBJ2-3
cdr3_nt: TGCGCCAGCAGCTTGGCCGGAGCGGCCGGAGATACGCAGTATTTT
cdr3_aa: CASSLAGAAGDTQYF

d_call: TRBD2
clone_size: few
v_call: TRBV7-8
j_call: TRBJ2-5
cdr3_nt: TGTGCCAGCAGCTTAGGGGTACTTGCGGGAGTTGAGACCCAGTACTTC
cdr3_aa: CASSLGVLAGVETQYF

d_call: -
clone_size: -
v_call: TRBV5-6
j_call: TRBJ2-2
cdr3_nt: TGTGCCAGCAGCTTGTGGAGCTGGAACACCGGGGAGCTGTTTTTT
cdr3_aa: CASSLWSWNTGELFF

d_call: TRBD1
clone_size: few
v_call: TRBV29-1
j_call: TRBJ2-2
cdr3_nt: TGCAGCGTACGACAGGGGGCAAGGGCCGGGGAGCTGTTTTTT
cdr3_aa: CSVRQGARAGELFF

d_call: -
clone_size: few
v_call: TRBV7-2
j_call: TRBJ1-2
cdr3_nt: TGTGCCAGCAGCTTAGGTGCCAGGAACTATGGCTACACCTTC
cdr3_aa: CASSLGARNYGYTF

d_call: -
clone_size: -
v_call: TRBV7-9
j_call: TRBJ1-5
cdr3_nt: TGTGCCAGCAGCATCCCCAGTAAAAATAGCAATCAGCCCCAGCATTTT
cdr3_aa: CASSIPSKNSNQPQHF

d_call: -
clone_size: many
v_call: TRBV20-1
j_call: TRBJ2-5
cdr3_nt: TGCAGTGCTAGGGGCGCAGCGAGGATTGGAGAGACCCAGTACTTC
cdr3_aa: CSARGAARIGETQYF

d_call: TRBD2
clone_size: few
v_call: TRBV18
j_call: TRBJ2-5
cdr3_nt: TGTGCCAGCTCACCAACTAGCGGGATTCGTGAGACCCAGTACTTC
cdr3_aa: CASSPTSGIRETQYF

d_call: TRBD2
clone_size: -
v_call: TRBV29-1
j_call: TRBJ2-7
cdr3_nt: TGCAGCGTTGAGGGACTAGCGGGAGGGCCGAAGAACGAGCAGTACTTC
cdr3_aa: CSVEGLAGGPKNEQYF

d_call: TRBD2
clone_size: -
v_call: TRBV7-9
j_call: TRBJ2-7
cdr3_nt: TGTGCCAGCAGCTTAGCTTCGAGCGGGATGTACGAGCAGTACTTC
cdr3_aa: CASSLASSGMYEQYF

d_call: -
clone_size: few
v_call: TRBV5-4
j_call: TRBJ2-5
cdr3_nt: TGTGCCAGCAGCGCGGTGGCGGGGAATGAGGAGACCCAGTACTTC
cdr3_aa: CASSAVAGNEETQYF

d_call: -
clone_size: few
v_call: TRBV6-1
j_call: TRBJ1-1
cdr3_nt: TGTGCCAGCAGCCCCGGGGCCCGGGGAACTGAAGCTTTCTTT
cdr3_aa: CASSPGARGTEAFF

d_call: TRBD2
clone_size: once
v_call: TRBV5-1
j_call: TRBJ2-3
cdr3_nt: TGCGCCAGCGCCCCTGGGACTAGCGGGAGCACAGATACGCAGTATTTT
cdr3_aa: CASAPGTSGSTDTQYF

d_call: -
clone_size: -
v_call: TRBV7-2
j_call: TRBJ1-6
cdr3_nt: TGTGCCAGCAGCTTAGTGGTAGGGAACAATTCACCCCTCCACTTT
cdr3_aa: CASSLVVGNNSPLHF

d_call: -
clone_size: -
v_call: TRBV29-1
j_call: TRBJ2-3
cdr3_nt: TGCAGCGTTGAAAGGCAACCGGGCGAAGATACGCAGTATTTT
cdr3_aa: CSVERQPGEDTQYF

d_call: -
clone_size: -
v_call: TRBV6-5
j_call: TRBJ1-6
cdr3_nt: TGTGCCAGCAGTTACTCGCCACAGGGTTGGGATTCACCCCTCCACTTT
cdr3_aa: CASSYSPQGWDSPLHF

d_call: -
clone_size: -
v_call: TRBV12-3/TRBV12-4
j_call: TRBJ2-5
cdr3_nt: TGTGCCAGCAGATCAGGGGTCGGAGAGACCCAGTACTTC
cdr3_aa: CASRSGVGETQYF

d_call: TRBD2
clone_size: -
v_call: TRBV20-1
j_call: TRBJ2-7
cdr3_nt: TGCAGTGCTAGGAGGACTAGCGGGATTGACGAGCAGTACTTC
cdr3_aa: CSARRTSGIDEQYF

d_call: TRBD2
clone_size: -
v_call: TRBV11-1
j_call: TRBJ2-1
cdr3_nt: TGTGCCAGCAGCCGTGGGGCTAGCGGGAACAATGAGCAGTTCTTC
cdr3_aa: CASSRGASGNNEQFF

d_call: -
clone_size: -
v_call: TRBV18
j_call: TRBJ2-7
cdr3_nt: TGTGCCAGCTCAAATAGGACACCCGACACCGCCGAGCAGTACTTC
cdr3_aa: CASSNRTPDTAEQYF

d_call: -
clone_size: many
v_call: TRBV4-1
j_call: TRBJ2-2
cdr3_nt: TGCGCCAGCAGCCAGCCCACCCACAGGGTACCGAACACCGGGGAGCTGTTTTTT
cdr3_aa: CASSQPTHRVPNTGELFF

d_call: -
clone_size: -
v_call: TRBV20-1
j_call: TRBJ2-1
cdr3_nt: TGCAGTGCGGACCGGGCACACAGCTACAATGAGCAGTTCTTC
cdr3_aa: CSADRAHSYNEQFF

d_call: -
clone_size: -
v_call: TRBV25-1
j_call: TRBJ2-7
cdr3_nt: TGTGCCAGCAGTGATAGGTTAGGTCTTTGGGGAGTCTACGAGCAGTACTTC
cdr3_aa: CASSDRLGLWGVYEQYF

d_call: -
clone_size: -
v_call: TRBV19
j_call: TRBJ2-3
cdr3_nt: TGTGCCAGTAGTATGTGGTTGTTACCAACAGATACGCAGTATTTT
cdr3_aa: CASSMWLLPTDTQYF

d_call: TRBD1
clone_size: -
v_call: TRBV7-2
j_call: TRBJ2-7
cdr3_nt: TGTGCCAGCAGCCAGGGGTGGGACAGGTCATCCTACGAGCAGTACTTC
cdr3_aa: CASSQGWDRSSYEQYF

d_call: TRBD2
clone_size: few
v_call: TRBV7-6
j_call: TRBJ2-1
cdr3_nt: TGTGCCAGCAGCTTAGCGGGAGGGAAGGATGAGCAGTTCTTC
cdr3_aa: CASSLAGGKDEQFF

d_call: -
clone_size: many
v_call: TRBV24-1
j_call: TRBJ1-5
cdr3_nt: TGTGCCACCAGTGACCTAGGCAATCAGCCCCAGCATTTT
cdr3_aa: CATSDLGNQPQHF

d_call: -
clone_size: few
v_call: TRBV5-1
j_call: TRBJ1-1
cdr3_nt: TGCGCCAGCAGCTTGGAGGAGGGTTCAGCTTTCTTT
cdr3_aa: CASSLEEGSAFF

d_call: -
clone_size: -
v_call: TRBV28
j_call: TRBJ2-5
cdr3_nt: TGTGCCAGTTCGCCGACTAATCAAGAGACCCAGTACTTC
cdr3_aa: CASSPTNQETQYF

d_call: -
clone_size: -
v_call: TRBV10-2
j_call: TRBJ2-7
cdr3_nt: TGCGCCAGCGGGGCAGGGGTCCTTATCTACGAGCAGTACTTC
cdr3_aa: CASGAGVLIYEQYF

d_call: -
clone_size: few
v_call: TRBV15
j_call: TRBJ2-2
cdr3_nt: TGTGCCACCATGAAGCCCGGGACATACTCCGAAGGGGGGGAGCTGTTTTTT
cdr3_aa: CATMKPGTYSEGGELFF

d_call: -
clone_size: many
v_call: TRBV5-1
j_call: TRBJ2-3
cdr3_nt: TGCGCCAGCAGCTCGTCATCAGATACGCAGTATTTT
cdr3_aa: CASSSSSDTQYF